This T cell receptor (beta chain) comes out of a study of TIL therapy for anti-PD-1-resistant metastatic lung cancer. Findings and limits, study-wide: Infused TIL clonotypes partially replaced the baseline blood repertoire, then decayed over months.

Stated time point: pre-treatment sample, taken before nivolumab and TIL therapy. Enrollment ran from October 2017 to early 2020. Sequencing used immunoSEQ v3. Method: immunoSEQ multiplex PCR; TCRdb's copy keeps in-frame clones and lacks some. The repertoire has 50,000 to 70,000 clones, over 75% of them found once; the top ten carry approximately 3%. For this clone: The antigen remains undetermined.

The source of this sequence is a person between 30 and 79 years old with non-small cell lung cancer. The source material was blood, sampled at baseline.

The CDR3 bases are TGTGCCAGCAGTTACGGTCCGGGAGAGTACACCATATATTTT. Translating it yields CASSYGPGEYTIYF. The rearrangement joins TRBV6-5 to TRBJ1-3; D gene unclear. The CDR3 extends over 14 amino acids. V dropped 2 bases and J dropped 8 bases, with 13 bases sitting between them. Germline V lookup: CDR1 MNHEY, CDR2 SVGAGI.